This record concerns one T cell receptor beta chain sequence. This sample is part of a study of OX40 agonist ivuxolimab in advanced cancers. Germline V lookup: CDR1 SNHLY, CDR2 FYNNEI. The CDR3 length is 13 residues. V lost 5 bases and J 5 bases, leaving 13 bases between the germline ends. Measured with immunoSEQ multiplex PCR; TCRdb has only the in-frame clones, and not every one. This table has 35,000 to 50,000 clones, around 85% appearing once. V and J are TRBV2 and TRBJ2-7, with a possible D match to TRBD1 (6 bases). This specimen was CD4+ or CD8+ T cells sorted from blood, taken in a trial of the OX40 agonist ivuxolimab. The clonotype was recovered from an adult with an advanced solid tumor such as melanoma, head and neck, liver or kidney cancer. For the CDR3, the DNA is TGTGCCAGCAGTATTCGACAGGCTGACGAGCAGTACTTC. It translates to CASSIRQADEQYF.